The 27 T cell receptor beta chains given below trace back to one sample, sequenced in a study of identical twins (dated by TCRdb to the mid-2010s). The library was built by means of 5' RACE. These reads were obtained on an Illumina HiSeq 2000. TCRdb's own reprocessing of the public reads used fastp at Q25 and MiXCR and kept productive beta chains. Under each unique CDR3 protein, matching rows form one entry showing the most common genes and DNA. Counted in this sample were 450,000 or so distinct CDR3 sequences; 20% to 25% of them appeared once. The ten most abundant clones make up 2.9% of the sample. This same sample was also taken into another study, of T cells expressing NK-cell markers.

The specimen was CD4+ T cells sorted from blood. These receptors were obtained from a woman younger than 35 in good health.

This clonotype was picked up a small number of times. The chain is built from TRBV5-1 and TRBJ2-7; no clear D. Germline V gene sequence: CDR1 SGHRS, CDR2 YFSETQ. The CDR3 has 15 amino acids. V lost 2 bases and J 0 bases, leaving 12 bases between the germline ends. The CDR3 loop is CASSLWDFSSYEQYF. CDR3 DNA: TGCGCCAGCAGCTTATGGGATTTTAGCTCCTACGAGCAGTACTTC.

This clonotype was counted a few times. The chain joins TRBV7-2 to TRBJ2-2; D is ambiguous. CDR3 length: 15 residues. Per the germline V gene, CDR1 is SGHTA and CDR2 is FQGNSA. Trimming left V 1 base short and J 6 bases short, with 12 bases between. This CDR3 is CASSLVASVPGELFF. For the CDR3, the DNA is TGTGCCAGCAGCTTAGTCGCTTCCGTGCCCGGGGAGCTGTTTTTT. The full variable domain, completed using reference TRBV7-2 and TRBJ2-2, is GAGVSQSPSNKVTEKGKDVELRCDPISGHTALYWYRQSLGQGLEFLIYFQGNSAPDKSGLPSDRFSAERTGGSVSTLTIQRTQQEDSAVYLCASSLVASVPGELFFGEGSRLTVL.

This clonotype was seen a handful of times. This chain joins TRBV10-3 and TRBJ2-3, with a tentative D call TRBD2 (6 bases). CDR1 and CDR2 (germline): ENHRY, SYGVKD. Between the trimmed V and J ends, which lost 10 bases and 3 bases, there was a span of 20 bases. The CDR3 covers 15 residues. This CDR3 is CASRSDRGGTDTQYF. CDR3 DNA: TGTGCCAGCCGGTCCGACAGAGGAGGGACAGATACGCAGTATTTT.

This rearrangement joins TRBV12-3 or TRBV12-4 to TRBJ1-1; D uncertain. The CDR3 contains 15 residues. The V end was cut by 5 bases, the J end by 1 base, with 14 bases between. DNA of the CDR3: TGTGCCAGCAGTCCCGGGCAGGCCGGGAACACTGAAGCTTTCTTT. This translates into CASSPGQAGNTEAFF.

The chain employs TRBV4-3 and TRBJ2-7; a weak D match, TRBD1 (6 bases). The V end lost 1 base, the J end lost 0 bases, and 10 bases lay between the germline ends. The CDR3 runs 15 residues. Germline values: CDR1 LGHNA, CDR2 YSLEER. Here the CDR3 DNA reads TGCGCCAGCAGCCAAGTCGCAGGGGACTCCTACGAGCAGTACTTC. Encoded protein: CASSQVAGDSYEQYF.

The sample holds a few counts of this clonotype. The V call is TRBV20-1, the J call TRBJ2-3; D is undetermined. Germline CDR1 and CDR2: DFQATT and SNEGSKA (reference sequence). This CDR3 region has 11 residues. The ends were cut back, 1 base at V and 11 bases at J, with 10 bases in the middle. The chain's CDR3 is CSARVRAVQYF. The DNA for the CDR3 is TGCAGTGCTAGAGTCCGCGCGGTGCAGTATTTT.

This clonotype showed up just a few times. This sequence joins TRBV2 and TRBJ2-3, with a tentative D call TRBD2 (5 bases). CDR1 SNHLY and CDR2 FYNNEI come from the germline V gene. V dropped 6 bases and J dropped 1 base, with 17 bases sitting between them. The CDR3 runs to 16 residues. The CDR3 here is CASSLLGSMGTDTQYF. The CDR3 region has the DNA TGTGCCAGCAGCTTACTAGGAAGCATGGGCACAGATACGCAGTATTTT.

With respect to this clonotype: Sequence at one end of the junction differs from germline and may be a read error. The V and J genes are TRBV20-1 and TRBJ2-7, with TRBD1 matching 8 bases. CDR3 length: 13 residues. Germline V gene sequence: CDR1 DFQATT, CDR2 SNEGSKA (reference sequence). This chain's CDR3 is CSPWQQGAFEQHF. As DNA, the CDR3 is TGCAGTCCTTGGCAGCAGGGGGCTTTCGAGCAGCACTTC.

This clonotype has more than one count but fewer than ten. The chain recombines TRBV7-8 with TRBJ2-3; 10 nucleotides agree with TRBD1. The CDR3 has 17 amino acids. The ends lost 2 bases at V and 3 bases at J; junction bases unmatched: 8. The V gene's germline CDR1 is SGHVS and CDR2 FQNEAQ. The CDR3 here is CASSLRDRGFETDTQYF. CDR3 bases: TGTGCCAGCAGCTTAAGGGACAGGGGATTTGAGACAGATACGCAGTATTTT.

This sequence joins TRBV19 and TRBJ2-7, with D uncertain. The V gene's germline CDR1 is LNHDA and CDR2 SQIVND (reference sequence). Trimming took off 2 bases at V and 5 bases at J, with 7 bases between the two ends. CDR3 length: 12 amino acids. The CDR3 protein is CASSITSDEQYF. CDR3 nucleotides: TGTGCCAGTAGTATAACCTCGGACGAGCAGTACTTC.

This clonotype was detected only a few times. The chain has TRBV11-2 and TRBJ2-1, with 14 nucleotides matching TRBD2. CDR1 SGHAT and CDR2 FQNNGV come from the germline V gene. The CDR3 totals 14 residues. Trimming at V came to 5 bases and at J to 10 bases, leaving 4 bases not matched to a gene. The CDR3 coding sequence is TGTGCCAGCAGCGCTCGACTAGCGGGAGGGGAGCAGTTCTTC. As protein: CASSARLAGGEQFF.

The chain couples TRBV12-3 or TRBV12-4 to TRBJ2-3, with D hard to call. The ends were cut back, 3 bases at V and 5 bases at J, with 6 bases in the middle. The length of the CDR3 is 12 residues. CDR3 bases: TGTGCCAGCAGTTTCACCCAAGATACGCAGTATTTT. Its translation is CASSFTQDTQYF.

This clonotype was observed once. The V and J genes are TRBV3-1 and TRBJ2-5; possible D gene TRBD1, 5 bases. CDR1 and CDR2 from the germline V gene are LGHDT and YNNKEL (reference sequence). Trimming pared 4 bases from V and 2 bases from J, leaving 17 bases between. The length of the CDR3 is 16 residues. The CDR3 loop is CASSRSLGVGQETQYF. CDR3 coding DNA: TGTGCCAGCAGCCGGTCCTTAGGGGTAGGGCAAGAGACCCAGTACTTC.

The chain carries TRBV7-2 and TRBJ2-5; D is uncertain. Deletions cut 5 bases from V and 7 bases from J, with 14 bases between. Germline CDR1 and CDR2: SGHTA and FQGNSA. The CDR3 has 13 residues. CDR3 nucleotides: TGTGCCAGCAGCCCCCAAACCGGCCCGACCCAGTACTTC. Protein sequence: CASSPQTGPTQYF.

This chain uses TRBV3-1 with TRBJ2-3, with TRBD2 matching over 9 bases. Germline trimming cut 4 bases from V and 5 bases from J; bases unmatched to any gene: 4. This CDR3 comprises 14 residues. Germline CDR1 is LGHDT and CDR2 is YNNKEL (reference sequence). The CDR3 sequence is CASSRRGGRDTQYF. CDR3 DNA sequence: TGTGCCAGCAGCCGGCGGGGGGGCCGAGATACGCAGTATTTT.

The V and J genes are TRBV7-8 and TRBJ1-1; D unresolved. V shed 1 base and J shed 4 bases, with 16 bases lying between them. Germline-derived CDR1 and CDR2 are SGHVS and FQNEAQ. The CDR3 is made up of 16 amino acids. The CDR3: CASSLVSPSSGTEAFF. CDR3 DNA sequence: TGTGCCAGCAGCTTAGTTTCCCCCAGCTCGGGCACTGAAGCTTTCTTT. Full variable domain (missing parts from reference TRBV7-8 and TRBJ1-1): GAGVSQSPRYKVAKRGQDVALRCDPISGHVSLFWYQQALGQGPEFLTYFQNEAQLDKSGLPSDRFFAERPEGSVSTLKIQRTQQEDSAVYLCASSLVSPSSGTEAFFGQGTRLTVV.

This clonotype has more than one count but fewer than ten. The genes are TRBV12-3 or TRBV12-4 and TRBJ1-3, with D unresolved. The CDR3 is 11 amino acids. Deletions cut 7 bases from V and 3 bases from J, with 4 bases between. The CDR3 protein is CASTRGNTIYF. CDR3 in DNA: TGTGCCAGCACCCGTGGAAACACCATATATTTT.

There are many counts of this clonotype. The rearrangement uses TRBV7-9 and TRBJ2-4, with D uncertain. Trimming shortened V by 4 bases and J by 3 bases, and 7 bases separated the two germline ends. The CDR3 runs to 13 residues. Germline lookup yields CDR1 SEHNR and CDR2 FQNEAQ (reference sequence). For the CDR3, the DNA is TGTGCCAGCAGCTATGATGACAAAAACATTCAGTACTTC. Its protein is CASSYDDKNIQYF.

The J gene is TRBJ2-7, the V gene TRBV10-3; D is perhaps TRBD2 (6 bases). Germline CDR1 reads ENHRY; CDR2 reads SYGVKD. CDR3 length equals 13 residues. The germline V and J ends were trimmed by 2 bases and 7 bases, with 12 bases remaining between them. The DNA for the CDR3 is TGTGCCATCAGTGAGGGATGGAGGGGAGAGCAGTACTTC. It specifies CAISEGWRGEQYF.

This clonotype has at least ten counts. The rearrangement uses TRBV5-1 and TRBJ2-2, with TRBD1 as a possible D gene (5 bases). Germline CDR1 is SGHRS and CDR2 is YFSETQ. The V end lost 10 bases, the J end lost 5 bases, and 15 bases lay between the germline ends. The CDR3 covers 13 residues. This CDR3 is CASTVRATGELFF. CDR3 bases: TGCGCCTCTACAGTCAGGGCTACCGGGGAGCTGTTTTTT.

This sequence joins TRBV12-3 or TRBV12-4 and TRBJ1-5, with 7 bases matching TRBD1. The CDR3 is made up of 14 amino acids. The junction had 10 bases not matched to a gene; V was cut back by 7 bases and J by 7 bases. The DNA of the CDR3 is TGTGCCAGCAAGGAAACAGGGGACGGCCAGCCCCAGCATTTT. Amino acids: CASKETGDGQPQHF.

V usage is TRBV15 and J usage is TRBJ2-1; 8 bases agree with TRBD2. The germline CDR1 and CDR2 sequences are LNHNV and YYDKDF (reference sequence). The CDR3 loop spans 13 amino acids. V lost 11 bases, J lost 5 bases, and 8 bases stayed unmatched. CDR3 protein: CASGTRDNNEQFF. The CDR3 DNA sequence: TGTGCCTCCGGGACTAGGGACAACAATGAGCAGTTCTTC.

In this sample, this clonotype turned up a few times. The chain couples TRBV5-6 to TRBJ2-3, with 8 bases aligning to TRBD1. The CDR3 consists of 16 residues. The ends lost 5 bases at V and 0 bases at J; junction bases unmatched: 8. Germline-derived CDR1 and CDR2 are SGHDT and YYEEEE. CDR3 nucleotides: TGTGCCAGCAGTTACCTGACAGGGGACAGCACAGATACGCAGTATTTT. This encodes CASSYLTGDSTDTQYF.

The J gene is TRBJ2-7, the V gene TRBV11-2; no clear D. The length of the CDR3 is 13 residues. CDR1 is SGHAT and CDR2 is FQNNGV in the germline V gene. The V end lost 5 bases, the J end lost 6 bases, and 14 bases lay between the germline ends. In DNA, the CDR3 is TGTGCCAGCAGCCGCCAGCGTTCCGGCGAGCAGTACTTC. Translated: CASSRQRSGEQYF.

The V gene is TRBV27, the J gene TRBJ1-2; TRBD1 aligns across 10 bases. This CDR3 contains 14 residues. The ends lost 4 bases at V and 5 bases at J; junction bases unmatched: 4. Per the germline V gene, CDR1 is MNHEY and CDR2 is SMNVEV (reference sequence). In nucleotides, the CDR3 is TGTGCCAGCAGTTGGGGACAGGGGCCATATGGCTACACCTTC. This translates into CASSWGQGPYGYTF.

This clonotype was seen only a few times. The CDR3 loop reads CASSWAGGLNTEAFF. As DNA, the CDR3 is TGTGCCAGCAGTTGGGCAGGGGGCTTGAACACTGAAGCTTTCTTT. V usage is TRBV12-3 or TRBV12-4 and J usage is TRBJ1-1, with 8 bases that match TRBD1. J gave up 0 bases and V 4 bases, and 4 bases lay outside the gene matches. The CDR3 runs to 15 residues.

The chain employs TRBV12-3 or TRBV12-4 and TRBJ1-5; D remains unclear. V lost 3 bases, J lost 7 bases, and 7 bases lay in between. This CDR3 comprises 12 residues. The CDR3 DNA sequence: TGTGCCAGCAGTTTCGACCCGCAGCCCCAGCATTTT. Protein sequence: CASSFDPQPQHF.